This T cell receptor (beta chain) was sequenced for a study of cytomegalovirus exposure and HLA in healthy donors. Losses at the gene ends were 0 bases for V and 6 bases for J; bases not matched to a gene: 0. Per germline, CDR1 SGHTA and CDR2 FQGNSA. The CDR3 length is 13 residues. PCR employed 60 Vbeta and 13 Jbeta primers. The data were produced by immunoSEQ multiplex PCR, yet TCRdb's version contains in-frame clones alone and is incomplete. Of about 150,000 clones listed, about 81% are singletons. The sequenced sample consisted of PBMCs. The chain uses TRBV7-2 and TRBJ2-3, with TRBD1 matching over 7 bases. This TCR was sampled from a man in his thirties or forties in good health and CMV-seronegative. The CDR3: CASSLAQGDTQYF. The CDR3 nucleotides are TGTGCCAGCAGCTTAGCACAGGGGGATACGCAGTATTTT.